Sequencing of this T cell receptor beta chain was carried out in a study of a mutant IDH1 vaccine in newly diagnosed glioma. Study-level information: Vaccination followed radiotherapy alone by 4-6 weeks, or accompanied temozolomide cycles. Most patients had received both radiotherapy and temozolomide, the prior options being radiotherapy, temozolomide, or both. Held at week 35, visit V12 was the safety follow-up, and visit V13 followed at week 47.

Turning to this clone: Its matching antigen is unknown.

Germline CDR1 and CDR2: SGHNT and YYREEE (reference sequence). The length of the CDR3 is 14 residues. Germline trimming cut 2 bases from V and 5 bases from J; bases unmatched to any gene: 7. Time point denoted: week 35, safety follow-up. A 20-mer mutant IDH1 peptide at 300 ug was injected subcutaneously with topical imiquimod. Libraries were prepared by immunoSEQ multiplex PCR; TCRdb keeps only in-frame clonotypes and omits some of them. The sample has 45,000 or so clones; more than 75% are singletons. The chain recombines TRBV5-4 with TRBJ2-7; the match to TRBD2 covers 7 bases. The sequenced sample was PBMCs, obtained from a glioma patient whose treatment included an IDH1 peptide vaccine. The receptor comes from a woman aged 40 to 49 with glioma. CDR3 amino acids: CASSFTAGSHEQYF. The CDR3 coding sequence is TGTGCCAGCAGCTTCACAGCGGGGTCCCACGAGCAGTACTTC.